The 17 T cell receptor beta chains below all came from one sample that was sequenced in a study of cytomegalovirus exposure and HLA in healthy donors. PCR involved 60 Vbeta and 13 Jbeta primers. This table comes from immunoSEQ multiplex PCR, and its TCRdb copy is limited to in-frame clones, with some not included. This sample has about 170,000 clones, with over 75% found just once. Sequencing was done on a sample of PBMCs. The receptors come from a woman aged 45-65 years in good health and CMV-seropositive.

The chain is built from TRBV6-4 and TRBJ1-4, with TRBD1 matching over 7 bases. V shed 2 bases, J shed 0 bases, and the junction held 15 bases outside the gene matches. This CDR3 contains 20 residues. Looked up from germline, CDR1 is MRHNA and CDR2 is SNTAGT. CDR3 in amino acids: CASSDPGQTITGATNEKLFF. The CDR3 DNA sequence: TGTGCCAGCAGTGACCCGGGACAGACTATAACGGGTGCAACTAATGAAAAACTGTTTTTT.

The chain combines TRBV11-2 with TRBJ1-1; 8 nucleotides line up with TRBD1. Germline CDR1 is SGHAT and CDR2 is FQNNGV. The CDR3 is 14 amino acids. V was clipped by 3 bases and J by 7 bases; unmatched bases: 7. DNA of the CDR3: TGTGCCAGCAGCTTGGGTTGGGACAGGAGTGAAGCTTTCTTT. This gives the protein CASSLGWDRSEAFF.

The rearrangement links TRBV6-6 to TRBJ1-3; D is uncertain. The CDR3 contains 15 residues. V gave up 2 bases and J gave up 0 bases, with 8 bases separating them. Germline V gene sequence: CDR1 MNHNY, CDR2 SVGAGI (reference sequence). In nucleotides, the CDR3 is TGTGCCAGCAGTTACAACCGCGCCTCTGGAAACACCATATATTTT. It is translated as CASSYNRASGNTIYF.

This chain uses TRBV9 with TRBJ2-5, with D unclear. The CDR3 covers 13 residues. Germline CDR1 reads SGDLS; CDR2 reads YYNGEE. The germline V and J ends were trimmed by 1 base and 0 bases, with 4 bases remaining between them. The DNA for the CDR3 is TGTGCCAGCAGCGTAAGCCACCAAGAGACCCAGTACTTC. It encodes CASSVSHQETQYF. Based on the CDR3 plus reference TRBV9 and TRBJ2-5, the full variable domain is DSGVTQTPKHLITATGQRVTLRCSPRSGDLSVYWYQQSLDQGLQFLIQYYNGEERAKGNILERFSAQQFPDLHSELNLSSLELGDSALYFCASSVSHQETQYFGPGTRLLVL.

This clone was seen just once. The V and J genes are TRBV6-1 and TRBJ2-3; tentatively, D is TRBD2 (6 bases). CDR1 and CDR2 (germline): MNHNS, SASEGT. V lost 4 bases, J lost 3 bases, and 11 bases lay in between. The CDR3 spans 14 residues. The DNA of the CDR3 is TGTGCCAGCAGTGCCGGACTATGGACAGATACGCAGTATTTT. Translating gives CASSAGLWTDTQYF.

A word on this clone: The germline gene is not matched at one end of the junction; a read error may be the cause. The CDR3 bases are TGTTCCAGCAGCTTAAAGAGAACAGGAGACGAGCAGTACTTC. It codes for CSSSLKRTGDEQYF. J is TRBJ2-7 and V is TRBV7-9, with D perhaps matching TRBD1 (5 bases). This CDR3 is built from 14 residues. Germline CDR1 SEHNR, CDR2 FQNEAQ (reference sequence).

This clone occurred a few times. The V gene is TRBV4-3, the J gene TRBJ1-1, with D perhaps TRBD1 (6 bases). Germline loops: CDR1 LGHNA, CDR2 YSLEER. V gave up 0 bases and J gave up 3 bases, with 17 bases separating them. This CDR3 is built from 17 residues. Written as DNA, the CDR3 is TGCGCCAGCAGCCAAGATATAGGGACAACCTTCCACACTGAAGCTTTCTTT. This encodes CASSQDIGTTFHTEAFF.

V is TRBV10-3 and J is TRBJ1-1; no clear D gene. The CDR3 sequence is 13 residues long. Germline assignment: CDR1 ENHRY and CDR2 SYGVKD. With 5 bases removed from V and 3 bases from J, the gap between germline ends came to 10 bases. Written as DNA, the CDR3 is TGTGCCATCAGTCAGATGTTGGACACTGAAGCTTTCTTT. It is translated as CAISQMLDTEAFF.

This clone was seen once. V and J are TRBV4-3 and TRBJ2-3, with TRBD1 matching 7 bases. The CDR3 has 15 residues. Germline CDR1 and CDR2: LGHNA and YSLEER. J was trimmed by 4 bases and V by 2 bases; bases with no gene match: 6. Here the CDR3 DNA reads TGCGCCAGCAGCCAATTTACAGGGGTGGCAGATACGCAGTATTTT. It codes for CASSQFTGVADTQYF.

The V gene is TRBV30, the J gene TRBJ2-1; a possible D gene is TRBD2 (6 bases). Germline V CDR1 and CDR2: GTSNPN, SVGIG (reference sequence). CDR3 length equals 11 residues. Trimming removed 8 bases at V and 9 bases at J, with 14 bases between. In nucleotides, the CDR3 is TGTGCCCTGACTAGTAGTGTTGAGCAGTTCTTC. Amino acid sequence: CALTSSVEQFF.

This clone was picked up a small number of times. The CDR3 DNA follows: TGCGCCAGCAGGCCCCGGGACAGGGGAGAACACACTGAAGCTTTCTTT. This encodes CASRPRDRGEHTEAFF. V is TRBV4-1 and J is TRBJ1-1, with 10 bases aligning to TRBD1. Trimming cost V 6 bases and J 3 bases; bases outside gene matches: 10. In germline, CDR1 is MGHRA, CDR2 YSYEKL. CDR3 size: 16 residues.

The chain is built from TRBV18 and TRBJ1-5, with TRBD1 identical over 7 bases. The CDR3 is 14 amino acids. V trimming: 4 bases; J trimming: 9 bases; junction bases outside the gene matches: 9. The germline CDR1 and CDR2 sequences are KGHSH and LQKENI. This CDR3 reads CASSLGQDGWPQHF. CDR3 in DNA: TGTGCCAGCTCACTCGGACAGGACGGTTGGCCCCAGCATTTT.

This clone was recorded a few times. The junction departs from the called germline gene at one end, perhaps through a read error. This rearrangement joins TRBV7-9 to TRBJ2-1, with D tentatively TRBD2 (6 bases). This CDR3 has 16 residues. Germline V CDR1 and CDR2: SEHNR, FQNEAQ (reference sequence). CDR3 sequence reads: CSSTGWRGSSYNEQFF. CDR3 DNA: TGTTCCAGCACCGGCTGGAGGGGAAGCTCCTACAATGAGCAGTTCTTC. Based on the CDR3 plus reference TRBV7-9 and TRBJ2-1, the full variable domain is DTGVSQNPRHKITKRGQNVTFRCDPISEHNRLYWYRQTLGQGPEFLTYFQNEAQLEKSRLLSDRFSAERPKGSFSTLEIQRTEQGDSAMYLCSSTGWRGSSYNEQFFGPGTRLTVL.

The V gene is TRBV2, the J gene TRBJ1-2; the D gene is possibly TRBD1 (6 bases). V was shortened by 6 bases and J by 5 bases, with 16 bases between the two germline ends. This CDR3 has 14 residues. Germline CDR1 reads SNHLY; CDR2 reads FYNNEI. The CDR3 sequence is CASRDTGFGYGYTF. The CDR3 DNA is TGTGCCAGCAGAGATACAGGGTTTGGGTATGGCTACACCTTC.

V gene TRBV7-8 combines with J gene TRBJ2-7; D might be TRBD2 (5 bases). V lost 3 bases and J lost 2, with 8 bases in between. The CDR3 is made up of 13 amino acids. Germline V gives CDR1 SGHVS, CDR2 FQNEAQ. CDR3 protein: CASSFRGTYEQYF. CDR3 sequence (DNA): TGTGCCAGCAGCTTCCGGGGAACCTACGAGCAGTACTTC. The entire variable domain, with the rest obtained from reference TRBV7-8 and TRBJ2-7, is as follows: GAGVSQSPRYKVAKRGQDVALRCDPISGHVSLFWYQQALGQGPEFLTYFQNEAQLDKSGLPSDRFFAERPEGSVSTLKIQRTQQEDSAVYLCASSFRGTYEQYFGPGTRLTVT.

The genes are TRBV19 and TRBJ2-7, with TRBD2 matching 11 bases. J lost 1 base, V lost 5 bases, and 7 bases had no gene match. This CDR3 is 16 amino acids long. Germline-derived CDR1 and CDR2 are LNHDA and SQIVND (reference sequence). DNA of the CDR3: TGTGCCAGTAGTGTACTAACTAGCGGGGGTTCCTACGAGCAGTACTTC. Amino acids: CASSVLTSGGSYEQYF.

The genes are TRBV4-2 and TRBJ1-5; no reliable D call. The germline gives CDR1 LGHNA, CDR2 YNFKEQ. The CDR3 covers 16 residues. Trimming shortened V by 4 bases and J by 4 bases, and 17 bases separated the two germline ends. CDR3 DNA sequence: TGTGCCAGCAGCCCGGTGGTGGCAGGAAAAAATCAGCCCCAGCATTTT. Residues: CASSPVVAGKNQPQHF.